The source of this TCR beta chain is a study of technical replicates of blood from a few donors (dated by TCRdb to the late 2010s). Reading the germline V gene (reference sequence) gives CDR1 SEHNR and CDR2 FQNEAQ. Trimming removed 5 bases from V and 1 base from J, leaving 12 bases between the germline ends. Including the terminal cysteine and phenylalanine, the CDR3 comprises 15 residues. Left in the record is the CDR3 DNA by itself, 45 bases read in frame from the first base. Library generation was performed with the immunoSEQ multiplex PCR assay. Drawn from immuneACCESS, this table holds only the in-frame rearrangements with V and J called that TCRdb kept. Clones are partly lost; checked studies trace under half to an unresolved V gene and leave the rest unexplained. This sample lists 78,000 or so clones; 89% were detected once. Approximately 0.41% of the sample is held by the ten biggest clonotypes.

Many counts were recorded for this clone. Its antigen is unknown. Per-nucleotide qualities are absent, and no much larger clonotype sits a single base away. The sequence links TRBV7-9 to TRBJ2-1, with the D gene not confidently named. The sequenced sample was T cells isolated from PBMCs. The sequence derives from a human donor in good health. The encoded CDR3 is CASSKLGQSYNEQFF. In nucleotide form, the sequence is TGTGCCAGCAGCAAACTGGGCCAATCCTACAATGAGCAGTTCTTC.